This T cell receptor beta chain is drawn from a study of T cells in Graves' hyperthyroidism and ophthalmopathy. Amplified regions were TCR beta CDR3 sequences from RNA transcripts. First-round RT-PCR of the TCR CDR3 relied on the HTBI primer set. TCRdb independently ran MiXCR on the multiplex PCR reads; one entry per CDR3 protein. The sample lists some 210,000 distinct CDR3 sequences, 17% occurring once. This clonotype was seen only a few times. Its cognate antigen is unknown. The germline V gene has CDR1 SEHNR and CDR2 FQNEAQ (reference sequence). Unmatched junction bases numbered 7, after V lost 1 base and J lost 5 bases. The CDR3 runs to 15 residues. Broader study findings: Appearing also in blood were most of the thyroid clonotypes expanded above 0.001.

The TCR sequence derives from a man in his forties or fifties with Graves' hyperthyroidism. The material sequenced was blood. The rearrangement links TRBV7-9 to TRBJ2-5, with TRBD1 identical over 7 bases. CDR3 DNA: TGTGCCAGCAGCTTAGTGCCAGGGGGTTCTGAGACCCAGTACTTC. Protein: CASSLVPGGSETQYF.